Reported below is one T cell receptor beta chain. In its sample, this clone was seen once. Its antigen has not been determined. No base quality values were provided; no much bigger clone lies one nucleotide off. V and J lose 6 bases and 5 bases, and a span of 14 bases separates them. Taken from the germline V gene (reference sequence), the CDR1 and CDR2 loops are MNHNY and SVGAGI. The CDR3, cysteine through phenylalanine, is 14 amino acids long. Only CDR3 DNA is held: 42 bases, read in frame from base 1. At diagnosis, tumor, uninvolved tumor-adjacent lung and peripheral blood were collected and then preserved as a mix of FFPE and fresh-frozen material. For TCR repertoire profiling, blood samples were analyzed in the form of peripheral blood mononuclear cells. The source of the sample is a study of T cells in localized non-small cell lung cancer (dated by TCRdb to between 2020 and 2021). Study-wide context: T cell repertoires of 236 early-stage NSCLC patients were analyzed, with tumors being compared against uninvolved tumor-adjacent lungs. The cohort consisted of roughly 240 treatment-naive NSCLC patients whose localized lung tumors had been resected. A mean age of around 66 years was recorded for the NSCLC patients, of whom approximately 130 were male and 85 to 110 were female.

TCR beta CDR3 regions were sequenced from DNA using the immunoSEQ Assay. Per the original workflow: To compute T cell density, TCR beta template counts were normalized to usable DNA, which was estimated by amplifying housekeeping genes. Richness was estimated with the preseqR package, extrapolating to 400,000 templates for PBMC samples and 120,000 templates for tissue samples. Clonality was taken to be one minus Pielou's evenness. Tissue-enriched TCRs were identified by differential abundance testing using productive amino-acid clonotypes, minimum total count 5 and alpha 0.1. The Jaccard Index and the Morisita Overlap Index were used to measure repertoire overlap between compartments. GLIPH grouped TCR beta CDR3s together with public tetramer-defined viral CDR3s, and a viral motif had to include at least three viral sequences and also show V-gene enrichment. TCRdb holds this immuneACCESS table with in-frame rearrangements only. Some clones are missing; in checked studies, unresolved V genes explain under half, and the rest has no known cause. V, J and clone size are those of that table, while D and trimming were read from the DNA. The sample table contains around 54,000 clones; only one count was recorded for roughly 88% of them. The ten largest clones add up to roughly 18% of the sample.

What the work shows at the level of the full study, not this receptor alone: Uninvolved tumor-adjacent lung showed the highest T cell clonality, higher than tumor, which suggests more focused antigenic responses in the adjacent lung. A median of around 57 of the top 100 tumor clones were detected in paired uninvolved adjacent lung, and some 28 of these tumor clones were also found among the top 100 clones of the paired uninvolved adjacent lung. Because the study design was exploratory, TCR variables were selected using unadjusted p-values without false-discovery rate correction. Because multi-region tumor sequencing was not done, intratumor heterogeneity could not be ruled out. Longer overall survival was associated with higher blood T cell density, whereas shorter survival was associated with higher adjacent-lung clonality.

Recombination connected TRBV6-6 to TRBJ2-1; a tentative D match to TRBD1 spans 5 bases. This receptor was taken from a male donor older than 55 with stage III squamous cell lung carcinoma. The source material was peripheral blood, sampled before any cancer treatment. DNA sequence: TGTGCCAGCAGGTCTGACAGTTCCGACAATGAGCAGTTCTTC. The resulting protein is CASRSDSSDNEQFF.